The 3 T cell receptor beta chains below were found in one sample sequenced in a study of follicular helper T cells after annual influenza vaccination. Only in-frame clones appear in the TCRdb table, and some are missing; sequencing was by immunoSEQ multiplex PCR. The table includes some 12,000 clones, 80% detected once. Stated time point: 2015-2016 season, pre-vaccination. Sequencing was performed on CXCR5+ CD38- circulating T follicular helper cells from blood, taken on the day of influenza vaccination. Subset reported: circulating Tfh, non-naive CD4+CXCR5+PD-1+ (ICOS+CD38+ or ICOS-CD38-). These receptors all stem from an adult who received the influenza vaccine.

The chain couples TRBV18 to TRBJ1-2; possible D gene TRBD1, 5 bases. The ends were cut back, 2 bases at V and 7 bases at J, with 14 bases in the middle. The CDR3 covers 14 residues. In germline, CDR1 is KGHSH, CDR2 LQKENI. Here the CDR3 reads CASSPSKGLRGYTF. CDR3 nucleotides: TGTGCCAGCTCACCAAGTAAGGGGCTTCGTGGCTACACCTTC.

The chain couples TRBV9 to TRBJ1-2; 10 nucleotides match TRBD1. The junction had 4 bases not matched to a gene; V was cut back by 3 bases and J by 2 bases. Germline values: CDR1 SGDLS, CDR2 YYNGEE. This CDR3 spans 15 amino acids. CDR3 DNA sequence: TGTGCCAGCAGCGCGAGGACAGGGGGGAACTATGGCTACACCTTC. It specifies CASSARTGGNYGYTF.

The chain carries TRBV7-2 and TRBJ1-3; no clear D. CDR3 length: 15 residues. CDR1 is SGHTA and CDR2 is FQGNSA in the germline V gene. The V end lost 6 bases, the J end lost 5 bases, and 17 bases lay between the germline ends. CDR3 loop: CASSSQEGIRNTIYF. The CDR3, as DNA: TGTGCCAGCAGTTCCCAGGAGGGCATAAGAAACACCATATATTTT.